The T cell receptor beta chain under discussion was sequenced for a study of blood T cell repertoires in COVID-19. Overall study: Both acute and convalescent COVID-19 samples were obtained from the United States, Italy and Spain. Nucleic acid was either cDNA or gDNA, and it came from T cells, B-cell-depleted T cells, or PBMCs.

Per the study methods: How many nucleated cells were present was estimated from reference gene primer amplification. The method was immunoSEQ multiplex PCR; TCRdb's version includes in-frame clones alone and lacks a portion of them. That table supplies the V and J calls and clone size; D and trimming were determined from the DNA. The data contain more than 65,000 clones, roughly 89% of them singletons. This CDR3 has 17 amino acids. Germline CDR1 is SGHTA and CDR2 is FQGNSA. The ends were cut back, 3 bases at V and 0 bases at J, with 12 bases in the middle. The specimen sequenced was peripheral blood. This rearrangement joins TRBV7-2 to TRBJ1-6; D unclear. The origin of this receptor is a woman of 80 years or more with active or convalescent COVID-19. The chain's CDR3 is CASSLRAVSSYNSPLHF. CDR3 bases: TGTGCCAGCAGCTTGAGGGCGGTTAGCTCCTATAATTCACCCCTCCACTTT. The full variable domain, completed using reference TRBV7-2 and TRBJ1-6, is GAGVSQSPSNKVTEKGKDVELRCDPISGHTALYWYRQSLGQGLEFLIYFQGNSAPDKSGLPSDRFSAERTGGSVSTLTIQRTQQEDSAVYLCASSLRAVSSYNSPLHFGNGTRLTVT.